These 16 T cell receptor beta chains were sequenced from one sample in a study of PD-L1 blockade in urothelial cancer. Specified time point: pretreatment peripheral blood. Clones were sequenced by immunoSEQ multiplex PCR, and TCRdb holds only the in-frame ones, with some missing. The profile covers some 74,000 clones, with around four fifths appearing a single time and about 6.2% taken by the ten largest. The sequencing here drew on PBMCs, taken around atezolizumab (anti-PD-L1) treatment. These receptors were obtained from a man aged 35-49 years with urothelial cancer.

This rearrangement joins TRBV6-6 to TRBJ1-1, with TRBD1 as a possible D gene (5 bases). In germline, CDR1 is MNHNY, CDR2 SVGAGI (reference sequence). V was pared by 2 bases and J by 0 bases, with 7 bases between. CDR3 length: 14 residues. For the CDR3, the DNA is TGTGCCAGCAGTTACGGGGCCATGAACACTGAAGCTTTCTTT. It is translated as CASSYGAMNTEAFF.

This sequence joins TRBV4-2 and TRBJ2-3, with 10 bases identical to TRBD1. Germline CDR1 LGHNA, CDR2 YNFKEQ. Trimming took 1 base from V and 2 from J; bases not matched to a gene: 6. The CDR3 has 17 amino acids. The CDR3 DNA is TGTGCCAGCAGCCAAGGGGAGGACAGGGGGGCCACAGATACGCAGTATTTT. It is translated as CASSQGEDRGATDTQYF.

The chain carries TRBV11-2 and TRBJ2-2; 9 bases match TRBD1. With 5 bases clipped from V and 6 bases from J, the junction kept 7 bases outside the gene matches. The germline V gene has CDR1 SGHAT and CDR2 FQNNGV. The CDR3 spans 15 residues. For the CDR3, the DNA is TGTGCCAGCAGCCCAGACAGGGGGGTCGCCGGGGAGCTGTTTTTT. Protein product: CASSPDRGVAGELFF.

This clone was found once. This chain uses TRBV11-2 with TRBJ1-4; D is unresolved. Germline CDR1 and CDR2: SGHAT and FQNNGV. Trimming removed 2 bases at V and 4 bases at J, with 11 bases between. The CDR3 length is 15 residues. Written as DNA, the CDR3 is TGTGCCAGCAGCTTATTGTACAGCAATAATGAAAAACTGTTTTTT. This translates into CASSLLYSNNEKLFF.

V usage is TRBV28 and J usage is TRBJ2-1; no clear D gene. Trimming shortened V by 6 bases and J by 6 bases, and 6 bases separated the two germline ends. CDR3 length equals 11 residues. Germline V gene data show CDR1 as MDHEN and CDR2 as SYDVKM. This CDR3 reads CASRFSNEQFF. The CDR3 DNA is TGTGCCAGCAGATTCTCCAATGAGCAGTTCTTC.

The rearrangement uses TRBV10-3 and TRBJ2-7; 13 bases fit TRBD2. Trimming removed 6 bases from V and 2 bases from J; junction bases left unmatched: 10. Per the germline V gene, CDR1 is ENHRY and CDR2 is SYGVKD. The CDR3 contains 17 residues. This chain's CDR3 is CAIRAKLAGGPAYEQYF. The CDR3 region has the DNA TGTGCCATCAGGGCTAAACTAGCGGGAGGGCCCGCCTACGAGCAGTACTTC.

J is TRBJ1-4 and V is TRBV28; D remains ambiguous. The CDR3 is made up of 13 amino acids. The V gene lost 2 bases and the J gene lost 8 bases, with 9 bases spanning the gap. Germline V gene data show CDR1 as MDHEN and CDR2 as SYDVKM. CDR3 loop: CASSLEGGEKLFF. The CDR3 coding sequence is TGTGCCAGCAGTTTAGAGGGAGGGGAAAAACTGTTTTTT.

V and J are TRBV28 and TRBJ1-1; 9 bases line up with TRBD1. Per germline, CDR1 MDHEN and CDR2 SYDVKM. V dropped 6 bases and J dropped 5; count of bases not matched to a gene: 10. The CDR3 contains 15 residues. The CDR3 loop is CASRFPQGAGTEAFF. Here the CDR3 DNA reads TGTGCCAGCAGGTTCCCACAGGGGGCGGGAACTGAAGCTTTCTTT.

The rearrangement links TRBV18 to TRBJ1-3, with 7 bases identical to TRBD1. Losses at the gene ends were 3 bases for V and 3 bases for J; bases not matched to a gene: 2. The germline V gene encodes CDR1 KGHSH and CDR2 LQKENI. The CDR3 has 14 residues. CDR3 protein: CASSPQGDGNTIYF. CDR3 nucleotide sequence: TGTGCCAGCTCACCTCAGGGGGATGGAAACACCATATATTTT.

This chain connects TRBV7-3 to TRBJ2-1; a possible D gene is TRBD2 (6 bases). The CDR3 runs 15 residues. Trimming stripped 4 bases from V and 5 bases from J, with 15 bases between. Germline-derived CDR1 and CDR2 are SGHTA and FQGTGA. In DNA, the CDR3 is TGTGCCAGCAGCTCCTCATGGGGGGAGAACAATGAGCAGTTCTTC. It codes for CASSSSWGENNEQFF.

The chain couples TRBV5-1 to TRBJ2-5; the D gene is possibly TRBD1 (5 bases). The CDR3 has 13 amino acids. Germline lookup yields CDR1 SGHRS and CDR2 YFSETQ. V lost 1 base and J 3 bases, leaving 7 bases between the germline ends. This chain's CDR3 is CASSLLGEETQYF. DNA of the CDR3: TGCGCCAGCAGCTTGTTAGGGGAAGAGACCCAGTACTTC.

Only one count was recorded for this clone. The CDR3 sequence: CASSSGGYEQYF. The CDR3 DNA reads TGTGCCAGCAGTTCCGGTGGCTACGAGCAGTACTTC. The chain carries TRBV27 and TRBJ2-7; D is ambiguous. CDR1 and CDR2 from the germline V gene are MNHEY and SMNVEV (reference sequence). V lost 4 bases, J lost 3 bases, and 7 bases lay in between. The CDR3 totals 12 residues.

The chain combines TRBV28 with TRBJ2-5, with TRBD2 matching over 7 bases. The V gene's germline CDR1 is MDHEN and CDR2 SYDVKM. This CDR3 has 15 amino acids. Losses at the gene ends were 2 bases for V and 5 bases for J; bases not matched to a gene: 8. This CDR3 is CASSLVERGRETQYF. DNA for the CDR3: TGTGCCAGCAGTTTAGTAGAGCGGGGAAGGGAGACCCAGTACTTC.

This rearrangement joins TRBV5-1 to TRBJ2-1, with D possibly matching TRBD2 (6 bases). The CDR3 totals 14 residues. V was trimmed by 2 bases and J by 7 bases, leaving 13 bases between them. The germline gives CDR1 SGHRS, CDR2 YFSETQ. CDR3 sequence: CASSFGGEGNEQFF. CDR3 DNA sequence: TGCGCCAGCAGCTTCGGGGGAGAAGGGAATGAGCAGTTCTTC.

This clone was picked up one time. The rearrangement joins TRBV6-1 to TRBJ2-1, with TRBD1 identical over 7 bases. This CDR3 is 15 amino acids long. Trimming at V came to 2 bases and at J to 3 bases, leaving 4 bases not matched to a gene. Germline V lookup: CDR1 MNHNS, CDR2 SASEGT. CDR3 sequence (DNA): TGTGCCAGCAGTGAAACGAGGGGGCTCTACAATGAGCAGTTCTTC. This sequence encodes CASSETRGLYNEQFF.

The CDR3 loop reads CASSEDRASGRRRAEQFF. The CDR3 DNA reads TGTGCCAGCAGTGAAGACCGAGCTAGCGGGAGGCGGCGGGCGGAGCAGTTCTTC. J is TRBJ2-1 and V is TRBV6-1; 11 nucleotides align to TRBD2. The germline gives CDR1 MNHNS, CDR2 SASEGT. The CDR3 is 18 amino acids. V lost 1 base and J lost 10; bases outside the gene matches: 15.